One and the same sample provided the 8 T cell receptor beta chains below, sequenced in a study of cytotoxic CD8 clonotypes in ibrutinib-treated CLL. Method: immunoSEQ multiplex PCR; TCRdb's copy keeps in-frame clones and lacks some. Of about 140,000 clones listed, 60% to 80% are singletons. Sequencing was performed on PBMCs, taken after 12 months of ibrutinib treatment. The receptors were gathered from a human donor with chronic lymphocytic leukemia.

The V call is TRBV2, the J call TRBJ2-3; D is tentatively TRBD1 or TRBD2 (6 bases each). The germline V and J ends were trimmed by 6 bases and 3 bases, with 10 bases remaining between them. Germline V gene data show CDR1 as SNHLY and CDR2 as FYNNEI. CDR3 length: 13 residues. CDR3 residues: CASSGGRTDTQYF. The CDR3 nucleotides are TGTGCCAGCAGCGGGGGCCGGACAGATACGCAGTATTTT.

This rearrangement joins TRBV6-5 to TRBJ2-1; 11 bases agree with TRBD2. Germline V gives CDR1 MNHEY, CDR2 SVGAGI. V shed 6 bases, J shed 8 bases, and the junction held 9 bases outside the gene matches. The CDR3 sequence is 15 residues long. The CDR3 DNA follows: TGTGCCAGCAGGTCACTAGCGGGAGTGGTCTATGAGCAGTTCTTC. This gives the protein CASRSLAGVVYEQFF.

This clone was recorded at least ten times. The V gene is TRBV18, the J gene TRBJ2-7, with TRBD2 identical over 8 bases. V trimming: 4 bases; J trimming: 0 bases; junction bases outside the gene matches: 5. CDR1 KGHSH and CDR2 LQKENI come from the germline V gene. The CDR3 is 15 residues long. The CDR3 sequence: CASSRGGRSSYEQYF. DNA for the CDR3: TGTGCCAGCTCACGGGGCGGGAGGAGCTCCTACGAGCAGTACTTC.

The chain employs TRBV7-2 and TRBJ2-7, with D unclear. The CDR3 has 15 residues. V was trimmed by 1 base and J by 0 bases, leaving 10 bases between them. Germline V gives CDR1 SGHTA, CDR2 FQGNSA. This chain's CDR3 is CASSLDIRSSYEQYF. CDR3 nucleotide sequence: TGTGCCAGCAGCTTAGATATACGCAGCTCCTACGAGCAGTACTTC.

This chain uses TRBV15 with TRBJ1-5; 8 bases map to TRBD1. The CDR3 loop spans 16 amino acids. Germline CDR1 reads LNHNV; CDR2 reads YYDKDF (reference sequence). Trimming at V came to 1 base and at J to 0 bases, leaving 2 bases not matched to a gene. The CDR3 sequence: CATSRGTGYSNQPQHF. CDR3 nucleotides: TGTGCCACCAGCAGAGGGACAGGGTATAGCAATCAGCCCCAGCATTTT.

The chain couples TRBV7-2 to TRBJ1-2, with 9 bases fitting TRBD1. This CDR3 spans 13 amino acids. The trim removed 5 bases at V and 7 bases at J, leaving 5 bases unmatched. Germline lookup yields CDR1 SGHTA and CDR2 FQGNSA. The CDR3 region is CASSPQGALGYTF. The CDR3 DNA reads as TGTGCCAGCAGCCCACAGGGGGCGCTTGGCTACACCTTC.

This clone has just a few counts. The V gene is TRBV10-1, the J gene TRBJ1-5; 10 nucleotides match TRBD1. Germline V CDR1 and CDR2: WNHNN, SYGVQD (reference sequence). There are 15 residues in the CDR3. The trim removed 3 bases at V and 5 bases at J, leaving 4 bases unmatched. The CDR3 DNA is TGCGCCAGCAGTGAAGGGACAGGGGTTGATCAGCCCCAGCATTTT. Protein product: CASSEGTGVDQPQHF.

The rearrangement uses TRBV18 and TRBJ2-3; no firm D call. Germline V gene data show CDR1 as KGHSH and CDR2 as LQKENI. CDR3 length: 12 residues. V lost 2 bases, J lost 5 bases, and 5 bases lay in between. CDR3 protein: CASSPREDTQYF. Here the CDR3 DNA reads TGTGCCAGCTCACCAAGGGAAGATACGCAGTATTTT.